This entry features one T cell receptor (beta chain) sequence. Its antigen is not known. This specimen belongs to a study of human T cells and chemical hapten exposure. Study-wide results and limits: Large CDR3 similarity clusters arose significantly more often from expanded TCRs than from controls.

This CDR3 is built from 16 residues. Losses at the gene ends were 7 bases for V and 3 bases for J; bases not matched to a gene: 9. Germline-derived CDR1 and CDR2 are SQVTM and ANQGSEA. Noted time point: pre-sensitization, week 0. The treatment was: therapeutic diphenylcyclopropenone sensitization with weekly scalp DPC. Total RNA was isolated from unfractionated whole blood. Authors' data handling: With a range of about 23,224 to 700,000, the median per sample was about 87,000 TCRs. TCRdb re-derived calls from the RACE reads in MiXCR, one entry per CDR3 protein. The V and J calls shown here were made by TCRdb, not taken from the authors' results. This sample yields about 380,000 distinct CDR3 sequences, of which approximately 5.1% are seen a single time; 2% to 3% belongs to the top ten.

Source: whole blood, taken in connection with sensitization to the hapten diphenylcyclopropenone (DPC). The TCR originated in a woman in her forties or fifties with alopecia areata. Some clones in this sample may be carry-over from other donors' samples. The chain has TRBV29-1 and TRBJ2-1, with 13 bases identical to TRBD2. The CDR3: CSAKGLAGPRYNEQFF. Written as DNA, the CDR3 is TGCAGCGCAAAGGGACTAGCGGGACCTCGCTACAATGAGCAGTTCTTC.